A single sample gave rise to the 23 T cell receptor beta chains below, sequenced in a study of blood T cell repertoires in COVID-19. This table comes from immunoSEQ multiplex PCR, and its TCRdb copy is limited to in-frame clones, with some not included. There are 190,000 or so clones in the sample; 82% occur only once, and 10% to 15% lies in the top ten. Sequenced: PBMCs or T cells enriched from blood (not recorded which). The source of these receptors is a middle-aged man who had recovered from COVID-19.

V usage is TRBV18 and J usage is TRBJ2-3, with a tentative D call TRBD1 (6 bases). The V end lost 6 bases, the J end lost 5 bases, and 30 bases lay between the germline ends. Germline V gene data show CDR1 as KGHSH and CDR2 as LQKENI. This CDR3 comprises 19 residues. The CDR3: CASSLLGTLGRTGGDTQYF. The CDR3 DNA follows: TGTGCCAGCTCCCTACTAGGGACACTTGGGCGCACGGGCGGAGATACGCAGTATTTT.

The chain recombines TRBV19 with TRBJ2-3; 12 nucleotides agree with TRBD2. Germline-derived CDR1 and CDR2 are LNHDA and SQIVND (reference sequence). The junction had 9 bases not matched to a gene; V was cut back by 5 bases and J by 3 bases. This CDR3 has 17 amino acids. The CDR3 DNA follows: TGTGCCAGTAGTTCCCCGACTAGCGGGAGTCTTACAGATACGCAGTATTTT. This gives the protein CASSSPTSGSLTDTQYF. The complete variable domain, with remaining parts taken from reference TRBV19 and TRBJ2-3, reads DGGITQSPKYLFRKEGQNVTLSCEQNLNHDAMYWYRQDPGQGLRLIYYSQIVNDFQKGDIAEGYSVSREKKESFPLTVTSAQKNPTAFYLCASSSPTSGSLTDTQYFGPGTRLTVL.

The rearrangement joins TRBV7-2 to TRBJ2-3, with 12 bases that match TRBD2. Germline-derived CDR1 and CDR2 are SGHTA and FQGNSA. This CDR3 spans 15 amino acids. J lost 0 bases, V lost 11 bases, and 6 bases had no gene match. CDR3 bases: TGTGCCGCCAGGACTAGCGGGACTAGCACAGATACGCAGTATTTT. It specifies CAARTSGTSTDTQYF.

The V and J genes are TRBV6-4 and TRBJ2-5, with D possibly matching TRBD1 (6 bases). Trimming left V 6 bases short and J 2 bases short, with 10 bases between. CDR1 MRHNA and CDR2 SNTAGT come from the germline V gene. The CDR3 is 13 residues long. The CDR3 spells CASSRTEQETQYF. The CDR3 DNA reads as TGTGCCAGCAGCCGGACAGAGCAAGAGACCCAGTACTTC.

The rearrangement uses TRBV20-1 and TRBJ2-3; 9 bases map to TRBD2. The CDR3 spans 15 residues. V gave up 3 bases and J gave up 3 bases; unmatched junction bases: 7. Germline V gene data show CDR1 as DFQATT and CDR2 as SNEGSKA (reference sequence). CDR3 residues: CSASGAGGPTDTQYF. CDR3 DNA: TGCAGTGCTAGTGGGGCGGGAGGGCCAACAGATACGCAGTATTTT.

This clone came up once. This rearrangement joins TRBV28 to TRBJ1-1, with 7 bases fitting TRBD1. CDR1 and CDR2 (germline): MDHEN, SYDVKM. CDR3 length: 15 residues. V dropped 4 bases and J dropped 1; count of bases not matched to a gene: 6. DNA of the CDR3: TGTGCCAGCAGTTCCATTGGGACAGCGAACACTGAAGCTTTCTTT. It specifies CASSSIGTANTEAFF.

The chain uses TRBV28 and TRBJ1-1, with D possibly matching TRBD1 (5 bases). This CDR3 region has 13 residues. The germline CDR1 and CDR2 sequences are MDHEN and SYDVKM. The germline V and J ends were trimmed by 6 bases and 1 base, with 9 bases remaining between them. This chain's CDR3 is CASSLTENTEAFF. CDR3 bases: TGTGCCAGCAGCCTGACAGAGAACACTGAAGCTTTCTTT.

The rearrangement uses TRBV7-3 and TRBJ1-1; TRBD1 might be the D (6 bases). Germline loops: CDR1 SGHTA, CDR2 FQGTGA. The length of the CDR3 is 12 residues. V was cut by 6 bases and J by 8 bases, with 13 bases left in between. CDR3 nucleotide sequence: TGTGCCAGCAGTCCCTCGGGGGGCGAAGCTTTCTTT. It codes for CASSPSGGEAFF. The variable domain in full, with the rest retrieved from reference TRBV7-3 and TRBJ1-1, is GAGVSQTPSNKVTEKGKYVELRCDPISGHTALYWYRQSLGQGPEFLIYFQGTGAADDSGLPNDRFFAVRPEGSVSTLKIQRTERGDSAVYLCASSPSGGEAFFGQGTRLTVV.

This chain links TRBV9 with TRBJ2-2, with 8 positions matching TRBD1. The CDR3 consists of 16 residues. V lost 0 bases, J lost 6 bases, and 7 bases stayed unmatched. CDR1 is SGDLS and CDR2 is YYNGEE in the germline V gene. The CDR3 here is CASSVVRTGSPGELFF. DNA of the CDR3: TGTGCCAGCAGCGTAGTCCGGACAGGGAGCCCCGGGGAGCTGTTTTTT. The full variable domain, in which reference TRBV9 and TRBJ2-2 provide the parts outside the CDR3, is DSGVTQTPKHLITATGQRVTLRCSPRSGDLSVYWYQQSLDQGLQFLIQYYNGEERAKGNILERFSAQQFPDLHSELNLSSLELGDSALYFCASSVVRTGSPGELFFGEGSRLTVL.

This sequence joins TRBV29-1 and TRBJ1-1, with 7 bases matching TRBD1. From germline, CDR1 is SQVTM and CDR2 ANQGSEA. V gave up 5 bases and J gave up 3 bases; unmatched junction bases: 9. The CDR3 is 14 amino acids. The CDR3: CSVRTNRGDTEAFF. The CDR3 DNA sequence: TGCAGCGTTCGGACAAACAGGGGCGACACTGAAGCTTTCTTT.

This clone was counted a single time. The chain has TRBV15 and TRBJ2-1; D perhaps matches TRBD1 (6 bases). Germline-derived CDR1 and CDR2 are LNHNV and YYDKDF (reference sequence). V lost 1 base to trimming and J lost 7 bases, with 17 bases between them. CDR3 length equals 16 residues. CDR3 nucleotides: TGTGCCACCAGCAGAGGAAACAGGGTAGGAACGAATGAGCAGTTCTTC. Encoded protein: CATSRGNRVGTNEQFF.

This chain joins TRBV3-1 (or the pseudogene TRBV3-2) and TRBJ1-2; 8 positions match TRBD1. Germline V gives CDR1 LGHDT, CDR2 YNNKEL (reference sequence). V gave up 2 bases and J gave up 5 bases; unmatched junction bases: 1. This CDR3 region has 13 residues. The CDR3 DNA follows: TGTGCCAGCAGCCAACAGGGGGCATATGGCTACACCTTC. This sequence encodes CASSQQGAYGYTF.

The chain combines TRBV7-9 with TRBJ1-5, with unresolved D. Germline CDR1 is SEHNR and CDR2 is FQNEAQ (reference sequence). Deletions cut 5 bases from V and 3 bases from J, with 8 bases between. The length of the CDR3 is 13 residues. This chain's CDR3 is CASSARYNQPQHF. CDR3 bases: TGTGCCAGCAGCGCTCGGTACAATCAGCCCCAGCATTTT.

The V and J genes are TRBV6-2 or TRBV6-3 and TRBJ1-5; 8 bases match TRBD1. This CDR3 has 14 residues. Losses at the gene ends were 5 bases for V and 7 bases for J; bases not matched to a gene: 7. Looked up from germline, CDR1 is MNHEY and CDR2 is SVGEGT. In DNA, the CDR3 is TGTGCCAGCAGTATTCAGGGGGCTGGCCAGCCCCAGCATTTT. Translation: CASSIQGAGQPQHF.

V usage is TRBV4-3 and J usage is TRBJ1-6, with D perhaps TRBD1 (5 bases). V shed 1 base and J shed 3 bases, with 10 bases lying between them. The CDR3 consists of 16 residues. Germline CDR1 is LGHNA and CDR2 is YSLEER. CDR3 in DNA: TGCGCCAGCAGCCAAGGGAGGGGTTACTATAATTCACCCCTCCACTTT. This sequence encodes CASSQGRGYYNSPLHF.

The count of this clone is one. The chain joins TRBV28 to TRBJ1-1; D may be TRBD1 (6 bases). The V end lost 2 bases, the J end lost 5 bases, and 12 bases lay between the germline ends. This CDR3 contains 14 residues. The germline V gene encodes CDR1 MDHEN and CDR2 SYDVKM. The CDR3 sequence is CASSLGQQRTEAFF. CDR3 bases: TGTGCCAGCAGTTTAGGACAGCAAAGGACTGAAGCTTTCTTT. Variable domain in full (rest from reference TRBV28 and TRBJ1-1): DVKVTQSSRYLVKRTGEKVFLECVQDMDHENMFWYRQDPGLGLRLIYFSYDVKMKEKGDIPEGYSVSREKKERFSLILESASTNQTSMYLCASSLGQQRTEAFFGQGTRLTVV.

V gene TRBV6-2 or TRBV6-3 combines with J gene TRBJ2-1, with 10 bases aligning to TRBD2. CDR1 is MNHEY and CDR2 is SVGEGT in the germline V gene. This CDR3 has 14 amino acids. V lost 5 bases and J lost 6; bases outside the gene matches: 4. DNA of the CDR3: TGTGCCAGCAGTACCGGACTAGCGGCCAATGAGCAGTTCTTC. Translation: CASSTGLAANEQFF.

The rearrangement uses TRBV9 and TRBJ2-2, with 9 bases fitting TRBD2. The ends lost 6 bases at V and 2 bases at J; junction bases unmatched: 8. The CDR3 has 16 residues. The germline CDR1 and CDR2 sequences are SGDLS and YYNGEE. CDR3 region: CASKGGTSRNTGELFF. CDR3 DNA sequence: TGTGCCAGCAAGGGAGGGACTAGCAGAAACACCGGGGAGCTGTTTTTT.

The V and J genes are TRBV11-1 and TRBJ2-3; 7 nucleotides line up with TRBD2. This CDR3 contains 14 residues. The V and J ends lost 5 bases and 2 bases, in that order; junction bases with no gene match: 4. Germline-derived CDR1 and CDR2 are SGHAT and FQDESV (reference sequence). The CDR3 protein is CASSPGLVTDTQYF. DNA for the CDR3: TGTGCCAGCAGCCCCGGACTAGTCACAGATACGCAGTATTTT. The entire variable domain, with the rest obtained from reference TRBV11-1 and TRBJ2-3, is as follows: EAEVAQSPRYKITEKSQAVAFWCDPISGHATLYWYRQILGQGPELLVQFQDESVVDDSQLPKDRFSAERLKGVDSTLKIQPAELGDSAMYLCASSPGLVTDTQYFGPGTRLTVL.

The V and J genes are TRBV7-6 and TRBJ1-4, with 9 bases aligning to TRBD1. Germline V gene lookup returns CDR1 SGHVS and CDR2 FNYEAQ. V shed 5 bases and J 8 bases; nucleotides not matched to a gene: 9. CDR3 length equals 15 residues. CDR3 region: CASSPRTGAGEKLFF. CDR3 DNA: TGTGCCAGCAGCCCCCGGACAGGGGCCGGAGAAAAACTGTTTTTT.

The chain combines TRBV29-1 with TRBJ2-7; TRBD1 aligns across 7 bases. This CDR3 is 15 amino acids long. The J segment lost 1 base and the V segment lost 3 bases, leaving 9 bases of the junction unmatched. Germline CDR1 reads SQVTM; CDR2 reads ANQGSEA. The chain's CDR3 is CSVDITGEGSYEQYF. The CDR3 region has the DNA TGCAGCGTTGACATCACAGGGGAAGGATCCTACGAGCAGTACTTC.

The chain uses TRBV9 and TRBJ2-3; TRBD1 matches at 7 bases. Germline V gene data show CDR1 as SGDLS and CDR2 as YYNGEE. The junction had 5 bases not matched to a gene; V was cut back by 0 bases and J by 1 base. This CDR3 spans 16 amino acids. In DNA, the CDR3 is TGTGCCAGCAGCGTAGCGGTAGGGGGCGGCACAGATACGCAGTATTTT. Protein sequence: CASSVAVGGGTDTQYF.

This clone was detected only once. J is TRBJ2-1 and V is TRBV9; TRBD2 agrees at 9 bases. This CDR3 is built from 17 residues. V lost 6 bases, J lost 0 bases, and 10 bases stayed unmatched. Germline V gene lookup returns CDR1 SGDLS and CDR2 YYNGEE. CDR3 in DNA: TGTGCCAGCACCCAGAGGGCGGGGGGGGACTCCTACAATGAGCAGTTCTTC. Residues: CASTQRAGGDSYNEQFF.